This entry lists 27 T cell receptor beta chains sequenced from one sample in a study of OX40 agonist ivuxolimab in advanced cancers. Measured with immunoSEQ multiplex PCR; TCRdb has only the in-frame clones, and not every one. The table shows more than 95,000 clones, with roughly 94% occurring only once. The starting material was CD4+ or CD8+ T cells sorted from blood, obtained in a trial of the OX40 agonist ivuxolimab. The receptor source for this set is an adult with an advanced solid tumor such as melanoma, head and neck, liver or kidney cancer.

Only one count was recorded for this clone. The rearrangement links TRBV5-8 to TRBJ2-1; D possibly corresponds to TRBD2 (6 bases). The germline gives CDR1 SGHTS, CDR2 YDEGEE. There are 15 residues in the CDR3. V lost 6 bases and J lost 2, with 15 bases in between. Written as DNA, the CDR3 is TGTGCCAGCACCGCGGGACTGCAACCCTACAATGAGCAGTTCTTC. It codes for CASTAGLQPYNEQFF.

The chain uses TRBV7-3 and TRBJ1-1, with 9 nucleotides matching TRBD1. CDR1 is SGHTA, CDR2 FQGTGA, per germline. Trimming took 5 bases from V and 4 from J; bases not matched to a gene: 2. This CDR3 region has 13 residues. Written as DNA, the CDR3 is TGTGCCAGCAGCACGGGACAGGGCACTGAAGCTTTCTTT. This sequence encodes CASSTGQGTEAFF.

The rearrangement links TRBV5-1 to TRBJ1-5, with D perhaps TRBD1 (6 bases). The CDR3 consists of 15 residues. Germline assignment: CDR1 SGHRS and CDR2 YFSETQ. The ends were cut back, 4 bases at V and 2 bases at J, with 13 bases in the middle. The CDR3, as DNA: TGCGCCAGCAGCGAACAGGGCTTCGGCAATCAGCCCCAGCATTTT. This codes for CASSEQGFGNQPQHF.

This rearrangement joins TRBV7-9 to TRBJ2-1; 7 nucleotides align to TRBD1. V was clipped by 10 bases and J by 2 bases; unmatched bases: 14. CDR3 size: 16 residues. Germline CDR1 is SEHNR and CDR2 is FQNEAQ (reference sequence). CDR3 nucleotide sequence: TGTGCCACCCCAGTCGGGTCGACAGGGACCTACAATGAGCAGTTCTTC. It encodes CATPVGSTGTYNEQFF.

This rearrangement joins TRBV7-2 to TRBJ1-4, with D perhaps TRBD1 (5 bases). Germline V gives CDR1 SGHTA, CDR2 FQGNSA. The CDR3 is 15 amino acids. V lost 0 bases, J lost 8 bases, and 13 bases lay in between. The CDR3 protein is CASSLAPGRREKLFF. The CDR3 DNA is TGTGCCAGCAGCTTAGCGCCAGGGCGGAGGGAAAAACTGTTTTTT.

The CDR3 DNA follows: TGTGCCAGCAGTGAAAGGCAGGGGTTGGTTGGCTACACCTTC. It translates to CASSERQGLVGYTF. The chain combines TRBV2 with TRBJ1-2; TRBD1 is a possible D gene (6 bases). The CDR3 is 14 amino acids. The V gene's germline CDR1 is SNHLY and CDR2 FYNNEI. V was cut by 2 bases and J by 7 bases, with 14 bases left in between.

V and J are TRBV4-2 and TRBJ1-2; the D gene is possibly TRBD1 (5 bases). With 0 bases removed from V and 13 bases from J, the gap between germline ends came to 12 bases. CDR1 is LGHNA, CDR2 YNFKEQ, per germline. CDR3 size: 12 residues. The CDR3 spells CASSQEVGEVTF. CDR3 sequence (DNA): TGTGCCAGCAGCCAAGAAGTAGGGGAGGTCACCTTC.

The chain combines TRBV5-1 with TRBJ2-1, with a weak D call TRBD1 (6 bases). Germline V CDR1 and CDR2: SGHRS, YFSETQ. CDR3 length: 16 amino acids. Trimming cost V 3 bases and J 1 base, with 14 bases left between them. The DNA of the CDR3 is TGCGCCAGCAGCTCTACGGTGAGGGGGTCCTACAATGAGCAGTTCTTC. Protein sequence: CASSSTVRGSYNEQFF.

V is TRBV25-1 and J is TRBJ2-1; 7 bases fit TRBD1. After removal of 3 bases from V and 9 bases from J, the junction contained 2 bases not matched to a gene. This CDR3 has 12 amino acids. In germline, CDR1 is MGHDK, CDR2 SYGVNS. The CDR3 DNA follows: TGTGCCAGCAGTGAGACAGGGTTTGAGCAGTTCTTC. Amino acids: CASSETGFEQFF.

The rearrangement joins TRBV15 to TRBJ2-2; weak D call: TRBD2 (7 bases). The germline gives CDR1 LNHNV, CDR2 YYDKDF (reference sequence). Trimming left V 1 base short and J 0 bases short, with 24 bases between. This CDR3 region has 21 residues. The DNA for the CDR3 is TGTGCCACCAGCAGAGCGTTTGGGGGGCAGGGAGGGACTTCGAACACCGGGGAGCTGTTTTTT. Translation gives CATSRAFGGQGGTSNTGELFF.

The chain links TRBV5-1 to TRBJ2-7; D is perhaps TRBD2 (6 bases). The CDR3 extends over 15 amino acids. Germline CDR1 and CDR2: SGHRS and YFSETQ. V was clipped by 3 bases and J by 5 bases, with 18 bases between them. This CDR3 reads CASSSSAREFDEQYF. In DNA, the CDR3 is TGCGCCAGCAGCTCGTCGGCTCGGGAGTTCGACGAGCAGTACTTC.

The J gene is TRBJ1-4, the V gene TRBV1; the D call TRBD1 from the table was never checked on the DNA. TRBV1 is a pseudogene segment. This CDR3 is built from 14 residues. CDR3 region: CTSSLRTGVEKLFF. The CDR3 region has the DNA TGCACCAGCAGCCTTAGGACAGGGGTTGAAAAACTGTTTTTT.

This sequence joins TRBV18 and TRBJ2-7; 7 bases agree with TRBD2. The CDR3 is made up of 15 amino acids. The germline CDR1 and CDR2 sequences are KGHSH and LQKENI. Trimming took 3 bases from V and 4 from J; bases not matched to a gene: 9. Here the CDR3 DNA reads TGTGCCAGCTCACCTCAGGCTAGCGGTTCATACGAGCAGTACTTC. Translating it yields CASSPQASGSYEQYF.

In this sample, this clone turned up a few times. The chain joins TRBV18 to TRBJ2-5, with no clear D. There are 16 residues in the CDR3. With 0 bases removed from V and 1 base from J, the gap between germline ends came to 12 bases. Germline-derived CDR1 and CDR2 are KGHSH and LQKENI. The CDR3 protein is CASSPPGWFSQETQYF. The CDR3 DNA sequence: TGTGCCAGCTCACCACCTGGCTGGTTCAGCCAAGAGACCCAGTACTTC.

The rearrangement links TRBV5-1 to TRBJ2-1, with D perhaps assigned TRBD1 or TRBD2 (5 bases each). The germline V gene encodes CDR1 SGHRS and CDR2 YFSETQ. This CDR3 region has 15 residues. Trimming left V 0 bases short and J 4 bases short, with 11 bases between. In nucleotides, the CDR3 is TGCGCCAGCAGCTTGGGGGACCGCACTTACAATGAGCAGTTCTTC. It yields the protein CASSLGDRTYNEQFF. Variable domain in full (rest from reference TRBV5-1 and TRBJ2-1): KAGVTQTPRYLIKTRGQQVTLSCSPISGHRSVSWYQQTPGQGLQFLFEYFSETQRNKGNFPGRFSGRQFSNSRSEMNVSTLELGDSALYLCASSLGDRTYNEQFFGPGTRLTVL.

In DNA form, the CDR3 reads TGCGCCAGCAGCATAGGGACGGGGAGCTCCTATAATTCACCCCTCCACTTT. Translating gives CASSIGTGSSYNSPLHF. The chain employs TRBV4-1 and TRBJ1-6; TRBD1 might be the D (5 bases). Germline-derived CDR1 and CDR2 are MGHRA and YSYEKL. Trimming stripped 5 bases from V and 0 bases from J, with 14 bases between. CDR3 length: 17 residues.

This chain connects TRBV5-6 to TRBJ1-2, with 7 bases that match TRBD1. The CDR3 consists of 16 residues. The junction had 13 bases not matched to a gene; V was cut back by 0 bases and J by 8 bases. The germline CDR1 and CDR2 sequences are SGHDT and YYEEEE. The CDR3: CASSLVGGGTLNGYTF. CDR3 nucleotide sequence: TGTGCCAGCAGCTTGGTAGGAGGGGGCACTCTAAACGGCTACACCTTC.

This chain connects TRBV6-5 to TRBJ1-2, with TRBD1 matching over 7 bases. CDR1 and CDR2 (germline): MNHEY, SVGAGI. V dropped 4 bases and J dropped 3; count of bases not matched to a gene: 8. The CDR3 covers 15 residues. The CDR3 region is CASSSPRGGDYGYTF. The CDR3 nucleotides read TGTGCCAGCAGTTCCCCCAGGGGGGGGGACTATGGCTACACCTTC.

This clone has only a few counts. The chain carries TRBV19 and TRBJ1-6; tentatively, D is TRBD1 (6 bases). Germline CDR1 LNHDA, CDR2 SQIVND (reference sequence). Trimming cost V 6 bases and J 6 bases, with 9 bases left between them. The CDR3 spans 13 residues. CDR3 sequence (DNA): TGTGCCAGTAGAACAGGGAGTAATTCACCCCTCCACTTT. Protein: CASRTGSNSPLHF.

The CDR3 DNA is TGCGCCAGCAGCCAAGGCAGATTCACAGATACGCAGTATTTT. This sequence encodes CASSQGRFTDTQYF. V usage is TRBV4-1 and J usage is TRBJ2-3, with D unclear. Germline-derived CDR1 and CDR2 are MGHRA and YSYEKL. Trimming took 1 base from V and 2 from J, leaving 7 bases between them. The CDR3 has 14 residues.

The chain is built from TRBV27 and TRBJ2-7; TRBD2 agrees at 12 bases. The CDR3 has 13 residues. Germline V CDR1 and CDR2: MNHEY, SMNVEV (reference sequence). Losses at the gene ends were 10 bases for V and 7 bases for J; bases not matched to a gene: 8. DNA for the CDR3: TGTGCCATCTCTAGCGGGAGGGCTCGAGAGCAGTACTTC. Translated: CAISSGRAREQYF.

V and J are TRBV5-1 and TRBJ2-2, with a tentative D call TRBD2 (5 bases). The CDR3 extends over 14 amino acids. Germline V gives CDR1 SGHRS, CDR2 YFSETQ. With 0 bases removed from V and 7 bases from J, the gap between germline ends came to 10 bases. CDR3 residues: CASSLGGSDGELFF. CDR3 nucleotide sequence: TGCGCCAGCAGCTTGGGAGGGTCCGACGGGGAGCTGTTTTTT.

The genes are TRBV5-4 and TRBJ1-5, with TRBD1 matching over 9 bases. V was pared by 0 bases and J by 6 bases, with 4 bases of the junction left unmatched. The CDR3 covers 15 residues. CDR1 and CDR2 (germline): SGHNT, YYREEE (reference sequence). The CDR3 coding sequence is TGTGCCAGCAGCTTGGACAGGGGGCGCGGTCAGCCCCAGCATTTT. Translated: CASSLDRGRGQPQHF.

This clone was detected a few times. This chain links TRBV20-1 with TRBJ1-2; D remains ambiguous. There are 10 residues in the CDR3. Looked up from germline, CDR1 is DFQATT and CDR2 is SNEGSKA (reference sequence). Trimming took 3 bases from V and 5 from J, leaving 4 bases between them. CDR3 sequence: CSASEYGYTF. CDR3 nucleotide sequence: TGCAGTGCTAGTGAATATGGCTACACCTTC.

The CDR3 DNA reads as TGTGCCTGGAGTCAAGCGGGAGATACGCAGTATTTT. As protein: CAWSQAGDTQYF. V and J are TRBV30 and TRBJ2-3; D perhaps matches TRBD2 (6 bases). Germline assignment: CDR1 GTSNPN and CDR2 SVGIG (reference sequence). Trimming cost V 2 bases and J 5 bases, with 8 bases left between them. This CDR3 comprises 12 residues.

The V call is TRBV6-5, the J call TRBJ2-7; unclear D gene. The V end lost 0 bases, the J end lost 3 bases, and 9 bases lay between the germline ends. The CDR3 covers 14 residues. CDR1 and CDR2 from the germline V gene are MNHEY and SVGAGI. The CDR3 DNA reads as TGTGCCAGCAGTTACTCCCCAGAGGTCTACGAGCAGTACTTC. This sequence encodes CASSYSPEVYEQYF.

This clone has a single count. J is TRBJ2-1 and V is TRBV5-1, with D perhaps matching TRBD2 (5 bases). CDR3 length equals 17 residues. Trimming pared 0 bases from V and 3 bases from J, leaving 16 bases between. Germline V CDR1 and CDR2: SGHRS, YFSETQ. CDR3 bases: TGCGCCAGCAGCTTGGTGGTCGGGAATGGGCTCTACAATGAGCAGTTCTTC. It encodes CASSLVVGNGLYNEQFF.